This passage covers 21 T cell receptor beta chains from one sample sequenced in a study of Graves' ophthalmopathy and Graves' hyperthyroidism. Amplifying from RNA transcripts, the study obtained TCR beta CDR3 regions. First-round RT-PCR used HTBI primers; second-round multiplex PCR followed. TCRdb independently ran MiXCR on the multiplex PCR reads; one entry per CDR3 protein. The sample carries hundreds of thousands of distinct CDR3 sequences, approximately 21% recorded once. The sample was peripheral blood. Source of these receptors: a woman aged 50 to 60 with Graves' ophthalmopathy.

As for this clonotype: This could be a read error, since a much larger clone is one nucleotide away. The genes are TRBV20-1 and TRBJ2-2, with TRBD2 identical over 12 bases. CDR3 length: 18 amino acids. Trimming cost V 1 base and J 3 bases; bases outside gene matches: 9. Germline assignment: CDR1 DFQATT and CDR2 SNEGSKA (reference sequence). CDR3 sequence (DNA): TGCAGTGCTAGAGCTGGGACTAGCGGGCCTCTGTACACCGGGGAGCTGTTTTTT. This translates into CSARAGTSGPLYTGELFF.

The chain is built from TRBV5-1 and TRBJ2-7; a possible D gene is TRBD2 (6 bases). The CDR3 has 14 residues. Germline values: CDR1 SGHRS, CDR2 YFSETQ. Trimming cost V 4 bases and J 1 base, with 12 bases left between them. CDR3 sequence (DNA): TGCGCCAGCAGCCCTTTGACTAGTTCCTACGAGCAGTACTTC. Translating it yields CASSPLTSSYEQYF.

This clonotype was counted ten times or more. The V and J genes are TRBV20-1 and TRBJ1-1; D is ambiguous. This CDR3 contains 13 residues. V was shortened by 3 bases and J by 1 base, with 9 bases between the two germline ends. The germline CDR1 and CDR2 sequences are DFQATT and SNEGSKA (reference sequence). This CDR3 reads CSARRTENTEAFF. The CDR3 nucleotides read TGCAGTGCTAGGCGAACCGAGAACACTGAAGCTTTCTTT.

This clonotype was seen ten or more times. The chain carries TRBV29-1 and TRBJ2-2, with 8 positions matching TRBD2. Germline V lookup: CDR1 SQVTM, CDR2 ANQGSEA. With 0 bases clipped from V and 4 bases from J, the junction kept 10 bases outside the gene matches. The CDR3 extends over 17 amino acids. The CDR3 nucleotides are TGCAGCGTTGAAGAGGGTGGTCTAGCGGGTCGCACCGGGGAGCTGTTTTTT. Residues: CSVEEGGLAGRTGELFF.

This clonotype was detected ten times or more. V gene TRBV6-2 or TRBV6-3 combines with J gene TRBJ2-7; tentatively, D is TRBD2 (5 bases). The CDR3 totals 15 residues. V shed 2 bases and J shed 0 bases, with 11 bases lying between them. CDR1 is MNHEY and CDR2 is SVGEGT in the germline V gene. The DNA of the CDR3 is TGTGCCAGCAGTTACGCCAGGACTTACTCCTACGAGCAGTACTTC. It is translated as CASSYARTYSYEQYF.

Concerning this clonotype: Just one base apart from a much larger clone, this may be a read error. The genes are TRBV5-1 and TRBJ1-2; D not certain. The germline gives CDR1 SGHRS, CDR2 YFSETQ. The length of the CDR3 is 15 residues. The CDR3 spells CVSSHDGLANYGYTF. CDR3 bases: TGCGTCAGCAGCCACGACGGATTAGCTAACTATGGCTACACCTTC.

The table lists this clonotype with a few counts. The J gene is TRBJ2-6, the V gene TRBV20-1, with D unclear. Germline CDR1 is DFQATT and CDR2 is SNEGSKA (reference sequence). V lost 6 bases to trimming and J lost 0 bases, with 9 bases between them. The CDR3 sequence is 14 residues long. The CDR3 coding sequence is TGCAGTGCCACCTCTACCTCTGGGGCCAACGTCCTGACTTTC. It encodes CSATSTSGANVLTF.

This clonotype was detected many times. The chain has TRBV5-1 and TRBJ2-7; D perhaps matches TRBD2 (5 bases). Between the trimmed V and J ends, which lost 7 bases and 7 bases, there was a span of 21 bases. Germline V gene lookup returns CDR1 SGHRS and CDR2 YFSETQ. This CDR3 has 14 residues. For the CDR3, the DNA is TGCGCCAGCGCCCCTAAGGAGGTAGTATCTGAGCAGTACTTC. Translated, it gives CASAPKEVVSEQYF.

This clonotype was counted ten times or more. One end of the junction fails to match germline, which may point to a read error. The V call is TRBV19, the J call TRBJ1-1, with D possibly being TRBD1 (6 bases). The CDR3 has 13 residues. The germline gives CDR1 LNHDA, CDR2 SQIVND (reference sequence). CDR3 sequence (DNA): TGCGCCACCCTTAAAGGGGGGAACACTGAAGCTTTCTTT. Translation: CATLKGGNTEAFF.

The J gene is TRBJ1-5, the V gene TRBV10-2; D perhaps matches TRBD1 (5 bases). Deletions cut 5 bases from V and 4 bases from J, with 9 bases between. This CDR3 has 13 residues. CDR1 is WSHSY and CDR2 is SAAADI in the germline V gene. The CDR3 loop is CASSLRQNQPQHF. CDR3 DNA: TGCGCCAGCAGTCTAAGACAGAATCAGCCCCAGCATTTT.

The chain has TRBV4-1 and TRBJ1-2, with 7 bases lining up with TRBD1. The CDR3 runs 17 residues. Germline-derived CDR1 and CDR2 are MGHRA and YSYEKL. V trimming: 0 bases; J trimming: 0 bases; junction bases outside the gene matches: 7. The chain's CDR3 is CASSQDIGGASNYGYTF. In nucleotides, the CDR3 is TGCGCCAGCAGCCAAGATATAGGGGGCGCCTCTAACTATGGCTACACCTTC.

This clonotype has at least ten counts. V usage is TRBV11-2 and J usage is TRBJ2-7, with 14 bases fitting TRBD2. Per the germline V gene, CDR1 is SGHAT and CDR2 is FQNNGV. After removal of 4 bases from V and 2 bases from J, the junction contained 7 bases not matched to a gene. This CDR3 has 17 residues. CDR3 coding DNA: TGTGCCAGCAGCTCGGGGGGACTAGCGGGAGATCCCTACGAGCAGTACTTC. This translates into CASSSGGLAGDPYEQYF.

At least ten counts were recorded for this clonotype. In nucleotides, the CDR3 is TGTGCCAGCAGCTCCGGGACAGGCGATAATCAGCCCCAGCATTTT. Amino acids: CASSSGTGDNQPQHF. The rearrangement uses TRBV12-3 or TRBV12-4 and TRBJ1-5, with 8 nucleotides matching TRBD1. V trimming: 6 bases; J trimming: 4 bases; junction bases outside the gene matches: 8. The CDR3 loop spans 15 amino acids.

This clonotype was seen repeatedly, ten times or more. This rearrangement joins TRBV12-3 or TRBV12-4 to TRBJ2-7, with 9 bases fitting TRBD1. The trim removed 3 bases at V and 6 bases at J, leaving 0 bases unmatched. The CDR3 totals 12 residues. Here the CDR3 DNA reads TGTGCCAGCAGTTTGGGACAGGGCGAGCAGTACTTC. Its translation: CASSLGQGEQYF.

This clonotype came up many times. The chain links TRBV5-6 to TRBJ1-6, with D maybe TRBD1 (5 bases). The germline V gene has CDR1 SGHDT and CDR2 YYEEEE. CDR3 length: 17 residues. Trimming pared 4 bases from V and 0 bases from J, leaving 14 bases between. CDR3 sequence (DNA): TGTGCCAGCAGCCCGGGGACGGGTAGCTCCTATAATTCACCCCTCCACTTT. Protein product: CASSPGTGSSYNSPLHF.

This clonotype has just a few counts. The chain joins TRBV10-3 to TRBJ2-4; no firm D call. Per the germline V gene, CDR1 is ENHRY and CDR2 is SYGVKD. The CDR3 extends over 15 amino acids. V was cut by 0 bases and J by 6 bases, with 12 bases left in between. The CDR3 region has the DNA TGTGCCATCAGTGAGTCAAGTCCGCAAGGAAACATTCAGTACTTC. This sequence encodes CAISESSPQGNIQYF.

Ten or more counts support this clonotype. The chain employs TRBV10-3 and TRBJ1-6; the D is unclear. The CDR3 has 14 residues. Trimming stripped 6 bases from V and 9 bases from J, with 15 bases between. Per the germline V gene, CDR1 is ENHRY and CDR2 is SYGVKD. The CDR3 coding sequence is TGTGCCATCAGGTCGAGGGTATTCCCTTCACCCCTCCACTTT. Translation: CAIRSRVFPSPLHF.

This clonotype occurred many times. The V call is TRBV10-3, the J call TRBJ2-2; a weak D match, TRBD1 (5 bases). The CDR3 loop spans 12 amino acids. Per germline, CDR1 ENHRY and CDR2 SYGVKD. V lost 5 bases to trimming and J lost 6 bases, with 7 bases between them. CDR3 nucleotide sequence: TGTGCCATCAGTCTAGGGGCCGGGGAGCTGTTTTTT. It specifies CAISLGAGELFF.

Ten or more counts support this clonotype. The J gene is TRBJ1-3, the V gene TRBV28; D is uncertain. CDR1 and CDR2 from the germline V gene are MDHEN and SYDVKM. This CDR3 has 16 amino acids. Trimming shortened V by 2 bases and J by 0 bases, and 11 bases separated the two germline ends. The CDR3 reads CASSLSLRHSGNTIYF. DNA of the CDR3: TGTGCCAGCAGTTTAAGTTTGAGGCACTCTGGAAACACCATATATTTT.

This sequence joins TRBV5-1 and TRBJ2-5, with D tentatively TRBD1 (6 bases). Trimming took 6 bases from V and 1 from J, leaving 10 bases between them. CDR3 length: 13 amino acids. In germline, CDR1 is SGHRS, CDR2 YFSETQ. The CDR3 DNA reads as TGCGCCAGCAAGGGGGTTTCCCAAGAGACCCAGTACTTC. Translation: CASKGVSQETQYF.

This clonotype was counted a few times. The chain combines TRBV7-9 with TRBJ2-7; D is perhaps TRBD2 (5 bases). V lost 7 bases to trimming and J lost 2 bases, with 9 bases between them. This CDR3 contains 12 residues. CDR1 is SEHNR, CDR2 FQNEAQ, per germline (reference sequence). Written as DNA, the CDR3 is TGTGCCAGCACACTAGAAACCTACGAGCAGTACTTC. Translation gives CASTLETYEQYF.